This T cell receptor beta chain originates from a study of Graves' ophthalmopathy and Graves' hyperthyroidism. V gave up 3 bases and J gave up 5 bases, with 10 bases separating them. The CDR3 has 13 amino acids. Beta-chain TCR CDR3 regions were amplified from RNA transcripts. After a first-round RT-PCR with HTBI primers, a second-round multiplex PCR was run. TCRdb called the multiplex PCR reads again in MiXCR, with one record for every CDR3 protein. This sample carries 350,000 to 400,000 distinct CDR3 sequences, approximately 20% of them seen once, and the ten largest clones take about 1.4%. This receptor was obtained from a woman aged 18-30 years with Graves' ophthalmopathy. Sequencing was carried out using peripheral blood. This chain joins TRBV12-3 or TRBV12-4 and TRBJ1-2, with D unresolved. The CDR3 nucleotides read TGTGCCAGCAGTTTCCACCTCACATATGGCTACACCTTC. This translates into CASSFHLTYGYTF.